This paragraph covers one T cell receptor beta chain sequence. Some clones are missing from TCRdb's copy, which holds only in-frame ones; the method was immunoSEQ multiplex PCR. In the table there are more than 60,000 clones, approximately 91% of which are singletons. The CDR3 covers 16 residues. CDR1 and CDR2 (germline): SGHNT, YYREEE (reference sequence). Trimming at V came to 0 bases and at J to 7 bases, leaving 3 bases not matched to a gene. This sample is part of a study of control samples from healthy donors and cancer patients. The genes are TRBV5-4 and TRBJ2-1; TRBD2 agrees at 14 bases. The sequenced sample was PBMCs. The source of this sequence is a woman between 45 and 60 years old with colorectal cancer. CDR3 loop: CASSLGLAGGRNEQFF. DNA of the CDR3: TGTGCCAGCAGCTTGGGACTAGCGGGGGGGAGGAATGAGCAGTTCTTC.